The 20 T cell receptor beta chains given below trace back to one sample, sequenced in a study of T cell responses to AZD1222 COVID-19 vaccine. Produced via immunoSEQ multiplex PCR; TCRdb's table is partial and in-frame only. Of 150,000 to 200,000 clones listed, around 90% are singletons. The material sequenced was peripheral blood, taken 28 days after the second AZD1222 dose. These TCRs come from an adult who received the AZD1222 COVID-19 vaccine.

The rearrangement uses TRBV5-1 and TRBJ2-2; D gene unclear. Per germline, CDR1 SGHRS and CDR2 YFSETQ. V was trimmed by 1 base and J by 3 bases, leaving 13 bases between them. The CDR3 runs 16 residues. The CDR3 DNA is TGCGCCAGCAGCTTGTTAGGGAATGGGGACACCGGGGAGCTGTTTTTT. Residues: CASSLLGNGDTGELFF.

This rearrangement joins TRBV7-2 to TRBJ1-6; 7 bases agree with TRBD1. J gave up 9 bases and V 5 bases, and 7 bases lay outside the gene matches. The CDR3 is 14 residues long. Germline values: CDR1 SGHTA, CDR2 FQGNSA. CDR3 in DNA: TGTGCCAGCAGCCCGGGACAGACCAGTTCACCCCTCCACTTT. Protein product: CASSPGQTSSPLHF.

This chain connects TRBV7-2 to TRBJ1-3; D possibly corresponds to TRBD1 (6 bases). CDR3 length: 15 amino acids. From germline, CDR1 is SGHTA and CDR2 FQGNSA. V was trimmed by 2 bases and J by 4 bases, leaving 12 bases between them. The CDR3 reads CASSLLGAQGNTIYF. The CDR3 region has the DNA TGTGCCAGCAGCTTACTGGGGGCGCAGGGAAACACCATATATTTT.

The rearrangement links TRBV3-1 (or the pseudogene TRBV3-2) to TRBJ1-1, with D possibly matching TRBD1 (5 bases). V was cut by 0 bases and J by 2 bases, with 10 bases left in between. Germline lookup yields CDR1 LGHDT and CDR2 YNNKEL (reference sequence). This CDR3 has 15 amino acids. The CDR3 DNA sequence: TGTGCCAGCAGCCAAGATGGGGGAATAAACACTGAAGCTTTCTTT. It translates to CASSQDGGINTEAFF.

The V and J genes are TRBV12-3 or TRBV12-4 and TRBJ2-7; 8 positions match TRBD1. The CDR3 is 13 residues long. V lost 5 bases and J lost 6; bases outside the gene matches: 6. The CDR3 sequence: CASSLQGAAEQYF. The CDR3, as DNA: TGTGCCAGCAGTCTTCAGGGGGCCGCCGAGCAGTACTTC.

V and J are TRBV10-1 and TRBJ2-3; D might be TRBD1 (6 bases). The CDR3 runs 19 residues. Deletions cut 11 bases from V and 0 bases from J, with 30 bases between. Germline V lookup: CDR1 WNHNN, CDR2 SYGVQD (reference sequence). The CDR3 DNA is TGCGCCCGATCGCCTCCCATTAGCAGGGGAGTCACTAGCACAGATACGCAGTATTTT. Encoded protein: CARSPPISRGVTSTDTQYF.

The rearrangement joins TRBV5-1 to TRBJ1-2, with D maybe TRBD1 (6 bases). Trimming took 0 bases from V and 8 from J, leaving 14 bases between them. CDR1 and CDR2 (germline): SGHRS, YFSETQ. The CDR3 has 14 residues. The chain's CDR3 is CASSLAEGGLGYTF. In DNA, the CDR3 is TGCGCCAGCAGCTTGGCGGAAGGGGGATTGGGCTACACCTTC.

The V and J genes are TRBV9 and TRBJ1-3, with D possibly being TRBD1 (5 bases). Germline loops: CDR1 SGDLS, CDR2 YYNGEE. V shed 4 bases and J shed 0 bases, with 11 bases lying between them. The CDR3 spans 15 residues. The CDR3 nucleotides read TGTGCCAGCAGCCCCGCAGGGAACTCTGGAAACACCATATATTTT. It yields the protein CASSPAGNSGNTIYF.

This chain connects TRBV7-8 to TRBJ1-2; the match to TRBD1 covers 8 bases. Germline V gene lookup returns CDR1 SGHVS and CDR2 FQNEAQ. The CDR3 is made up of 16 amino acids. The ends lost 4 bases at V and 5 bases at J; junction bases unmatched: 12. The DNA for the CDR3 is TGTGCCAGCAGCTCCTCCCCCGCAGGGGGCGGTTATGGCTACACCTTC. Protein sequence: CASSSSPAGGGYGYTF.

CDR3 DNA sequence: TGTGCCAGCAGCGTCGGACAGGGATATGAAAAACTGTTTTTT. Protein: CASSVGQGYEKLFF. This rearrangement joins TRBV13 to TRBJ1-4, with 8 bases matching TRBD1. Germline lookup yields CDR1 PRHDT and CDR2 FYEKMQ (reference sequence). This CDR3 is built from 14 residues. V lost 5 bases to trimming and J lost 6 bases; unmatched junction nucleotides: 5.

The chain joins TRBV28 to TRBJ1-6, with D uncertain. Trimming cost V 1 base and J 4 bases, with 11 bases left between them. Germline assignment: CDR1 MDHEN and CDR2 SYDVKM. This CDR3 region has 16 residues. The CDR3: CASSLLPGWYNSPLHF. The CDR3 DNA sequence: TGTGCCAGCAGTTTATTGCCCGGGTGGTATAATTCACCCCTCCACTTT.

This clone has just a few counts. The chain combines TRBV6-5 with TRBJ2-7, with 8 bases matching TRBD2. The germline CDR1 and CDR2 sequences are MNHEY and SVGAGI. J gave up 5 bases and V 2 bases, and 11 bases lay outside the gene matches. The CDR3 covers 16 residues. CDR3 region: CASSYQSGGAGDEQYF. CDR3 DNA sequence: TGTGCCAGCAGTTACCAATCGGGAGGGGCGGGGGACGAGCAGTACTTC.

The CDR3 sequence: CASSPRDLTGELFF. In DNA form, the CDR3 reads TGTGCCAGTAGTCCCAGGGATTTGACCGGGGAGCTGTTTTTT. The rearrangement links TRBV19 to TRBJ2-2, with D tentatively TRBD1 (5 bases). CDR1 is LNHDA and CDR2 is SQIVND in the germline V gene (reference sequence). V lost 5 bases and J lost 5, with 12 bases in between. The CDR3 is 14 residues long.

This chain links TRBV20-1 with TRBJ2-7; maybe TRBD2 (6 bases). This CDR3 region has 15 residues. Trimming shortened V by 3 bases and J by 1 base, and 16 bases separated the two germline ends. The V gene's germline CDR1 is DFQATT and CDR2 SNEGSKA (reference sequence). The CDR3 nucleotides are TGCAGTGCTAGTTTAGACCGGGACTCATCCTACGAGCAGTACTTC. This translates into CSASLDRDSSYEQYF.

This clone was recorded a few times. This sequence joins TRBV7-3 and TRBJ2-1, with a weak D call TRBD2 (5 bases). Per the germline V gene, CDR1 is SGHTA and CDR2 is FQGTGA. The V and J ends lost 5 bases and 10 bases respectively, with 12 bases between them. CDR3 length: 12 amino acids. This chain's CDR3 is CASSPTPGEQFF. CDR3 coding DNA: TGTGCCAGCAGCCCCACTCCGGGGGAGCAGTTCTTC.

This chain uses TRBV2 with TRBJ1-2; D uncertain. CDR1 and CDR2 from the germline V gene are SNHLY and FYNNEI. Trimming stripped 8 bases from V and 2 bases from J, with 15 bases between. This CDR3 has 14 amino acids. The chain's CDR3 is CASVLDFDNYGYTF. For the CDR3, the DNA is TGTGCCAGCGTATTGGATTTTGACAACTATGGCTACACCTTC.

The chain recombines TRBV6-5 with TRBJ1-4; a possible D gene is TRBD1 (5 bases). Germline V gene sequence: CDR1 MNHEY, CDR2 SVGAGI. CDR3 length equals 13 residues. Trimming pared 6 bases from V and 7 bases from J, leaving 12 bases between. CDR3 DNA: TGTGCCAGCAGACAGTGGGGCGTTGAAAAACTGTTTTTT. This translates into CASRQWGVEKLFF.

The chain is built from TRBV2 and TRBJ1-3, with unresolved D. Per germline, CDR1 SNHLY and CDR2 FYNNEI. CDR3 length: 18 residues. Between the trimmed V and J ends, which lost 3 bases and 0 bases, there was a span of 18 bases. CDR3 DNA: TGTGCCAGCAGTGAGAATTCTGGTTTACGGACCTCTGGAAACACCATATATTTT. Translated: CASSENSGLRTSGNTIYF.

The chain joins TRBV7-2 to TRBJ1-1; the D gene is possibly TRBD1 (6 bases). The CDR3 totals 16 residues. The V end lost 4 bases, the J end lost 0 bases, and 15 bases lay between the germline ends. In germline, CDR1 is SGHTA, CDR2 FQGNSA. The CDR3 sequence: CASSSKGGGMNTEAFF. In nucleotides, the CDR3 is TGTGCCAGCAGCTCGAAGGGGGGAGGGATGAACACTGAAGCTTTCTTT.

The chain joins TRBV12-3 or TRBV12-4 to TRBJ1-2; possible D gene TRBD1, 5 bases. The CDR3 runs to 12 residues. V was clipped by 3 bases and J by 6 bases, with 8 bases between them. In DNA form, the CDR3 reads TGTGCCAGCAGTTTTTTGGGGCATGGCTACACCTTC. Translated, it gives CASSFLGHGYTF.